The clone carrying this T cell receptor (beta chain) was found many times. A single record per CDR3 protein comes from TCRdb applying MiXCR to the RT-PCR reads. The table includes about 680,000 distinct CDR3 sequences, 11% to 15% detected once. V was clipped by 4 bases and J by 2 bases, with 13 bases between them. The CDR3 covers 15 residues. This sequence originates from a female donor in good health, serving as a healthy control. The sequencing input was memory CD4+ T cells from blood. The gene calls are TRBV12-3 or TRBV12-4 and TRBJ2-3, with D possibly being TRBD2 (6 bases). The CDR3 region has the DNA TGTGCCAGCAGTTCCCGGGGGACGGTCACAGATACGCAGTATTTT. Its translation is CASSSRGTVTDTQYF.